A selection of T cell receptor beta chains follows, all from one sample in a study of shared clonotypes between healthy human individuals. Assay used: immunoSEQ multiplex PCR; TCRdb lists only in-frame clones, some missing. Among fewer than 1.8 million clones listed, around 98.5% were seen once. The sample was naive CD4+ T cells sorted from blood. The receptors derive from a man aged 30-40 years in good health. Both conserved end residues are part of each CDR3. The order of the fields is CDR3 DNA, CDR3 protein, V gene, clone size, J gene, D gene. The D gene is left open where the match is weak. Clone sizes are given selectively: once, few, many, or a class where the clone is expanded.

DNA: TGCAGCACAGGAGAGTTTCGTGGCTACACCTTC; CDR3: CSTGEFRGYTF; V: TRBV29-1; size: -; J: TRBJ1-2; D: -
DNA: TGTGCCACCCGTTCTAGCGGGACATCGTACAATGAGCAGTTCTTC; CDR3: CATRSSGTSYNEQFF; V: TRBV18; size: -; J: TRBJ2-1; D: TRBD2
DNA: TGTGCCAGCAGCTTCCTCGGGAGCGGGAGTACCGGGGAGCTGTTTTTT; CDR3: CASSFLGSGSTGELFF; V: TRBV7-9; size: -; J: TRBJ2-2; D: TRBD2
DNA: TGCGCCAGCAGTGAGTCGGTAGTATCTTTCTTT; CDR3: CASSESVVSFF; V: TRBV10-2; size: -; J: TRBJ1-1; D: -
DNA: TGTGCCAGCAGTTTACCGGAAACGAATTACAATCAGCCCCAGCATTTT; CDR3: CASSLPETNYNQPQHF; V: TRBV28; size: -; J: TRBJ1-5; D: -
DNA: TGTGCCAGCAGTCTCAAGACTGAAGCTTTCTTT; CDR3: CASSLKTEAFF; V: TRBV28; size: once; J: TRBJ1-1; D: -
DNA: TGTGCCAGCAGTTTGCCCATCTCGGGCACTGAAGCTTTCTTT; CDR3: CASSLPISGTEAFF; V: TRBV28; size: -; J: TRBJ1-1; D: -
DNA: TGTGCCAGCAGCTCGGGGACAGCTCAAGAGACCCAGTACTTC; CDR3: CASSSGTAQETQYF; V: TRBV5-5; size: -; J: TRBJ2-5; D: TRBD1
DNA: TGTGCCAGCAGCCGCGACAGGAAACTAGCCAAAAACATTCAGTACTTC; CDR3: CASSRDRKLAKNIQYF; V: TRBV7-2; size: once; J: TRBJ2-4; D: -
DNA: TGTGCCAGCAGTGGAGGGACAGGGGCAAAAGAGACCCAGTACTTC; CDR3: CASSGGTGAKETQYF; V: TRBV25-1; size: -; J: TRBJ2-5; D: TRBD1
DNA: TGTGCCAGCAGCCAATACATAGCCTCTGGGGCCAACGTCCTGACTTTC; CDR3: CASSQYIASGANVLTF; V: TRBV27; size: -; J: TRBJ2-6; D: -
DNA: TGTGCCAGCAGTGAAGCGTCGTGGACAGGGGACCAGCCCCAGCATTTT; CDR3: CASSEASWTGDQPQHF; V: TRBV2; size: -; J: TRBJ1-5; D: TRBD1
DNA: TGTGCCAGCAGCAGTAGCGGAGGGGCAGGGGATGAGCAGTTCTTC; CDR3: CASSSSGGAGDEQFF; V: TRBV7-9; size: -; J: TRBJ2-1; D: -
DNA: TGTGCCAGCAGCCGCCGGGACAGGCTTTACGAGCAGTACTTC; CDR3: CASSRRDRLYEQYF; V: TRBV11-2; size: -; J: TRBJ2-7; D: TRBD1
DNA: TGTGCCAGCTCACCGACAGGGAACACCATATATTTT; CDR3: CASSPTGNTIYF; V: TRBV18; size: -; J: TRBJ1-3; D: TRBD1
DNA: TGTGCCAGCAGCTATCGCTCCTACAATGAGCAGTTCTTC; CDR3: CASSYRSYNEQFF; V: TRBV7-3; size: -; J: TRBJ2-1; D: -
DNA: TGCGCCAGCAGCTTGGGGGGTTCAACAGGGATCTATGGCTACACCTTC; CDR3: CASSLGGSTGIYGYTF; V: TRBV5-1; size: -; J: TRBJ1-2; D: -
DNA: TGCGCCAGCAGCCAGATAGCGGGAGCGAGTTCGGAGACCCAGTACTTC; CDR3: CASSQIAGASSETQYF; V: TRBV4-3; size: -; J: TRBJ2-5; D: TRBD2
DNA: TGCAGCGCCCGAGACGGGAGGGGGGGGCGATGGGACGAGCAGTACTTC; CDR3: CSARDGRGGRWDEQYF; V: TRBV29-1; size: once; J: TRBJ2-7; D: TRBD2
DNA: TGTGCCAGCTCCCGGGACCACGGTAGCAATCAGCCCCAGCATTTT; CDR3: CASSRDHGSNQPQHF; V: TRBV18; size: -; J: TRBJ1-5; D: -
DNA: TGTGCCAGTCGGTTAGGGAATTACAATGAGCAGTTCTTC; CDR3: CASRLGNYNEQFF; V: TRBV6-5; size: -; J: TRBJ2-1; D: -
DNA: TGTGCCAGCAGCCCGACAGTCATGAACACTGAAGCTTTCTTT; CDR3: CASSPTVMNTEAFF; V: TRBV5-4; size: -; J: TRBJ1-1; D: -
DNA: TGTGCCAGCAGCGTGACTAGCGGGTCCTACGAGCAGTACTTC; CDR3: CASSVTSGSYEQYF; V: TRBV9; size: once; J: TRBJ2-7; D: TRBD2
DNA: TGTGCCAGCAGTTTCGCGCCGGACAGGATCTACGAGCAGTACTTC; CDR3: CASSFAPDRIYEQYF; V: TRBV28; size: -; J: TRBJ2-7; D: TRBD1
DNA: TGTGCCAGCTCACATTTCATGCGGCGCCTCAATGTTGACGAGCAGTACTTC; CDR3: CASSHFMRRLNVDEQYF; V: TRBV18; size: -; J: TRBJ2-7; D: -
DNA: TGTGCCAGCAGCACTAGTGGGGTAACCTATACGCAGTATTTT; CDR3: CASSTSGVTYTQYF; V: TRBV19; size: -; J: TRBJ2-3; D: -